This TCR beta chain was identified during a study of graft-versus-host responses after intestinal transplantation. At the level of the study: Every transplant recipient was induced with anti-thymocyte globulin, then maintained on tacrolimus and steroids for two to three years. General observations from the study: Allografts carried high graft-versus-host to host-versus-graft clonal ratios in patients having graft-donor T cell macrochimerism.

Data came from immunoSEQ multiplex PCR; TCRdb stores just in-frame clones and leaves some out. The table shows under 50,000 clones, with over 90% occurring only once. Notes on this clone: Its antigen remains unidentified.

CDR1 is SGHAT and CDR2 is FQNNGV in the germline V gene. This CDR3 spans 11 amino acids. Trimming took 4 bases from V and 9 from J, leaving 6 bases between them. This specimen was PBMCs, taken 700 to 850 days after intestinal transplantation. V and J are TRBV11-2 and TRBJ2-2; no definite D call. The receptor's source is a human patient who received an intestinal transplant, so some T cells may come from the graft donor. This CDR3 is CASSSARELFF. In DNA, the CDR3 is TGTGCCAGCAGCTCAGCGAGGGAGCTGTTTTTT.